The 10 T cell receptor beta chains below come from one sample, sequenced in a study of T cell responses to AZD1222 COVID-19 vaccine. Some clones are missing from TCRdb's copy, which holds only in-frame ones; the method was immunoSEQ multiplex PCR. The table records over 100,000 clones, 80% to 85% of them present only once. The sample consisted of peripheral blood, taken on day 0 of AZD1222 vaccination. The receptors stem from an adult in good health.

This rearrangement joins TRBV7-9 to TRBJ1-4; D not resolved. V was shortened by 2 bases and J by 5 bases, with 9 bases between the two germline ends. This CDR3 is built from 14 residues. From germline, CDR1 is SEHNR and CDR2 FQNEAQ (reference sequence). CDR3 DNA: TGTGCCAGCAGCTTACCGGCGGCGAATGAAAAACTGTTTTTT. Encoded protein: CASSLPAANEKLFF.

The chain has TRBV11-1 and TRBJ2-2; 8 bases align to TRBD1. The germline V gene encodes CDR1 SGHAT and CDR2 FQDESV (reference sequence). The CDR3 runs 15 residues. Germline trimming cut 4 bases from V and 3 bases from J; bases unmatched to any gene: 4. CDR3 in amino acids: CASSSPGGYTGELFF. Here the CDR3 DNA reads TGTGCCAGCAGCTCCCCAGGGGGCTACACCGGGGAGCTGTTTTTT.

The chain joins TRBV19 to TRBJ1-6; 7 bases agree with TRBD1. V lost 1 base to trimming and J lost 10 bases; unmatched junction nucleotides: 7. Germline values: CDR1 LNHDA, CDR2 SQIVND (reference sequence). The CDR3 length is 15 residues. CDR3 sequence: CASSIGTGVQSPLHF. The CDR3 nucleotides are TGTGCCAGTAGTATAGGGACAGGAGTACAATCACCCCTCCACTTT. Full variable domain (rest looked up from reference TRBV19 and TRBJ1-6): DGGITQSPKYLFRKEGQNVTLSCEQNLNHDAMYWYRQDPGQGLRLIYYSQIVNDFQKGDIAEGYSVSREKKESFPLTVTSAQKNPTAFYLCASSIGTGVQSPLHFGNGTRLTVT.

The chain joins TRBV6-1 to TRBJ1-1, with unresolved D. Germline V gives CDR1 MNHNS, CDR2 SASEGT. The CDR3 is made up of 14 amino acids. The V end lost 5 bases, the J end lost 0 bases, and 10 bases lay between the germline ends. The CDR3 sequence is CASSWQALNTEAFF. The DNA for the CDR3 is TGTGCCAGCAGTTGGCAGGCCCTGAACACTGAAGCTTTCTTT.

This clone was seen only a few times. This chain uses TRBV2 with TRBJ1-1; D gene unclear. CDR3 length equals 11 residues. CDR1 SNHLY and CDR2 FYNNEI come from the germline V gene. Trimming stripped 9 bases from V and 1 base from J, with 6 bases between. Written as DNA, the CDR3 is TGTGCCAGTAACAAGAACACTGAAGCTTTCTTT. As protein: CASNKNTEAFF.

V and J are TRBV27 and TRBJ2-1, with TRBD1 matching over 7 bases. V dropped 5 bases and J dropped 5; count of bases not matched to a gene: 12. The CDR3 loop spans 16 amino acids. CDR1 and CDR2 (germline): MNHEY, SMNVEV (reference sequence). The CDR3 DNA follows: TGTGCCAGCAGTAGGGGGCAATATTTGGGGGACAATGAGCAGTTCTTC. Translating gives CASSRGQYLGDNEQFF.

This sequence joins TRBV10-1 and TRBJ2-7; TRBD1 aligns across 10 bases. J was trimmed by 5 bases and V by 8 bases; bases with no gene match: 9. Germline V gives CDR1 WNHNN, CDR2 SYGVQD (reference sequence). This CDR3 spans 14 amino acids. CDR3 region: CASGPGQGEHEQYF. CDR3 DNA: TGCGCCAGCGGGCCCGGACAGGGGGAACACGAGCAGTACTTC.

The chain has TRBV6-2 or TRBV6-3 and TRBJ2-1; perhaps TRBD2 as D (9 bases). The germline V gene has CDR1 MNHEY and CDR2 SVGEGT. V gave up 2 bases and J gave up 8 bases, with 28 bases separating them. This CDR3 contains 19 residues. In DNA, the CDR3 is TGTGCCAGCAGTTACCCGACAGGGGTGAAGATAGCGGGAGCTTATGAGCAGTTCTTC. Amino acid sequence: CASSYPTGVKIAGAYEQFF.

J is TRBJ1-4 and V is TRBV18; D remains unclear. The CDR3 runs 15 residues. Between the trimmed V and J ends, which lost 2 bases and 4 bases, there was a span of 11 bases. Germline CDR1 and CDR2: KGHSH and LQKENI. The CDR3 loop is CASSPDSGGNEKLFF. In nucleotides, the CDR3 is TGTGCCAGCTCACCAGACTCAGGCGGTAATGAAAAACTGTTTTTT.

The chain recombines TRBV6-5 with TRBJ2-2; D gene unclear. V was clipped by 6 bases and J by 6 bases, with 8 bases between them. This CDR3 contains 12 residues. Germline CDR1 reads MNHEY; CDR2 reads SVGAGI. The CDR3 region has the DNA TGTGCCAGCAGCCGACTCTCCGGGGAGCTGTTTTTT. This gives the protein CASSRLSGELFF.